This is a list of T cell receptor beta chains from one sample in a study of identical twins. Each CDR3 protein is one row after TCRdb ran MiXCR on the 5' RACE reads. The sample shows 500,000 to 700,000 distinct CDR3 sequences, 7.1% of them seen only once. The sample was also reused in another study, on yellow fever vaccine responses in identical twins.

Sequencing was done on a sample of PBMCs. The receptors come from a young woman in good health. Both conserved end residues are trimmed from each CDR3.

TRBV20-1	TRBJ2-3	SAWRGGDLADTQY
TRBV20-1	TRBJ2-5	SASGGPQETQY
TRBV4-1	TRBJ1-3	ASSRKFQDRGVGNTIY
TRBV7-9	TRBJ1-5	ARGPEVRGGGNQPQH
TRBV10-3	TRBJ2-7	AIAAHQLSPYEQY
TRBV20-1	TRBJ2-5	SARWPQETQY
TRBV27	TRBJ2-5	ASSPRLAGGQETQY
TRBV12-2	TRBJ2-1	ASRLSAGALYNEQF
TRBV10-3	TRBJ2-1	AISVIKRGDYGEGSYNEQF
TRBV18	TRBJ2-7	ASSPPSPGGRTYEQY
TRBV5-1	TRBJ2-1	ASSFVGGHNEQF
TRBV20-1	TRBJ2-5	SARPDGLAGPETQY
TRBV20-1	TRBJ2-1	SAAQASSYNEQF
TRBV5-1	TRBJ2-3	ASSSRGRSTDTQY
TRBV27	TRBJ1-6	ASSSVAGALH
TRBV6-5	TRBJ2-3	ASSHLGGSTDTQY
TRBV10-3	TRBJ2-2	AISEIAGNTGELF
TRBV4-1	TRBJ2-1	ASSQLDLLPNPYNEQF
TRBV4-1	TRBJ1-6	ASSQEGGGNNSPLH
TRBV10-3	TRBJ1-1	AISGYDIGGSEAF
TRBV20-1	TRBJ2-3	SATDRGRTDTQY
TRBV27	TRBJ1-2	ASSLTGGSSYGYT
TRBV28	TRBJ2-5	ASSPLLAGGLETQY
TRBV29-1	TRBJ1-1	SVDPTGLNTEAF
TRBV12-3/TRBV12-4	TRBJ2-2	ASSLRGSGELF
TRBV24-1	TRBJ2-2	ATSEAFGARGTGELF
TRBV5-1	TRBJ2-5	ASSLGPNQETQY
TRBV5-1	TRBJ2-1	ASTWDPLAVTEQF
TRBV28	TRBJ2-7	ASSWDTSYEQY
TRBV29-1	TRBJ1-6	SIRTGPINSPLH
TRBV7-9	TRBJ2-6	ASSSELSGANVLT
TRBV10-1	TRBJ2-3	ASSAMASTDTQY
TRBV20-1	TRBJ2-7	SARGTVPYEQY
TRBV21-1	TRBJ1-2	ASSKVEQGEGYT
TRBV27	TRBJ2-1	ASKTGGNEQF
TRBV7-8	TRBJ2-5	ASSSKREGRETQY
TRBV12-3/TRBV12-4	TRBJ2-4	ASVLGREGLNIQY
TRBV15	TRBJ2-7	ATSSAGNSYEQY
TRBV10-3	TRBJ2-4	AISDPGKAKNIQY
TRBV5-6	TRBJ2-7	ASGRQGIFSQQY
TRBV18	TRBJ1-5	ASSPGTAYSNQPQH
TRBV11-2	TRBJ2-7	ASSTPGLAAYEQY
TRBV20-1	TRBJ2-1	SARVGTSGDNEQF
TRBV11-2	TRBJ2-3	ASTPGRPFRPDTQY
TRBV4-1	TRBJ1-4	ASSQTPGANEKLF
TRBV28	TRBJ1-4	ASSLIRTGGNEKLF